This TCR beta chain was recovered during a study of T cell responses to AZD1222 COVID-19 vaccine. Study results and limitations: Two AZD1222 doses significantly raised spike-specific TCR breadth and depth over controls. Clonal diversity was possibly underestimated, and white British individuals and females predominated among donors. Baseline seropositivity characterized only a handful of AZD1222 recipients. Repertoire sampling happened only post peak T cell response.

Sequencing was performed with immunoSEQ multiplex PCR; in TCRdb, only in-frame clones are kept and a portion is missing. The sample includes tens of thousands of clones, around 88% of them seen just once. The CDR3 contains 14 residues. Germline CDR1 and CDR2: MNHEY and SMNVEV (reference sequence). V dropped 5 bases and J dropped 5 bases, with 13 bases sitting between them. A note on this clone: Its antigen is not known.

Sequencing was performed on peripheral blood, taken on day 0 of MenACWY control vaccination. This TCR came from an adult in good health. The V call is TRBV27, the J call TRBJ1-5; D is undetermined. The CDR3: CASSLTGRDQPQHF. The CDR3, as DNA: TGTGCCAGCAGTCTCACGGGCCGCGATCAGCCCCAGCATTTT.